This is a list of T cell receptor beta chains from one sample in a study of cytomegalovirus exposure and HLA in healthy donors. Assay used: immunoSEQ multiplex PCR; TCRdb lists only in-frame clones, some missing. The sample lists roughly 97,000 clones, approximately 73% seen once, with roughly 3.5% in the top ten. Sequenced input: PBMCs. Receptors were obtained from a man aged 40-49 years in good health and CMV-seronegative. The CDR3 runs from the conserved cysteine through the conserved F or W. A D gene is named only where the DNA matches it firmly. Size is stated for part of the rows, as once, few or many counts, or as a class when the clone is expanded.

>many|TRBD2|TRBJ2-1|TRBV7-9
CASIQLAGANEQFF
TGTGCCAGCATCCAACTAGCGGGGGCCAATGAGCAGTTCTTC
>.|TRBD1|TRBJ2-7|TRBV6-5
CASRGRTGGYEQYF
TGTGCCAGCAGGGGTAGGACAGGGGGCTACGAGCAGTACTTC
>.|.|TRBJ2-7|TRBV9
CASSVGAGAHEQYF
TGTGCCAGCAGCGTAGGGGCGGGGGCCCACGAGCAGTACTTC
>.|.|TRBJ2-3|TRBV6-5
CASSYQGPTADTQYF
TGTGCCAGCAGTTACCAGGGGCCAACCGCAGATACGCAGTATTTT
>.|TRBD1|TRBJ2-4|TRBV5-4
CASSSFNPGQGTKNIQYF
TGTGCCAGCAGCTCCTTCAACCCGGGACAGGGGACCAAAAACATTCAGTACTTC
>.|TRBD1|TRBJ1-6|TRBV10-3
CASRQGLNSPLHF
TGTGCCAGCAGACAGGGGCTCAATTCACCCCTCCACTTT
>once|.|TRBJ2-4|TRBV5-4
CASSFGGLAKNIQYF
TGTGCCAGCAGCTTCGGAGGATTGGCCAAAAACATTCAGTACTTC
>.|TRBD1|TRBJ2-7|TRBV2
CASSERDRYHEQYF
TGTGCCAGCAGTGAACGGGACAGGTACCACGAGCAGTACTTC
>.|TRBD1|TRBJ1-5|TRBV10-3
CAISESEGAPADQPQHF
TGTGCCATCAGTGAGTCGGAGGGGGCGCCCGCTGATCAGCCCCAGCATTTT
>.|.|TRBJ1-3|TRBV4-2
CASSQGRAHSGNTIYF
TGTGCCAGCAGCCAAGGCAGGGCACACTCTGGAAACACCATATATTTT
>.|TRBD2|TRBJ2-7|TRBV7-3
CASSLAGGPTYEQYF
TGTGCCAGCAGCTTAGCGGGGGGACCTACCTACGAGCAGTACTTC
>once|TRBD1|TRBJ2-5|TRBV7-2
CASSQWGQGGETQYF
TGTGCCAGCAGCCAATGGGGACAGGGTGGGGAGACCCAGTACTTC
>few|TRBD1|TRBJ1-1|TRBV6-1
CASSTRDRATEAFF
TGTGCCAGCAGTACCCGGGACAGGGCCACTGAAGCTTTCTTT
>.|.|TRBJ2-7|TRBV11-2
CASSMRMDRTSSYEQYF
TGTGCCAGCAGCATGAGGATGGACAGAACCAGCTCCTACGAGCAGTACTTC
>once|.|TRBJ2-5|TRBV5-1
CASSLQGGQETQYF
TGCGCCAGCAGCTTACAGGGTGGCCAAGAGACCCAGTACTTC
>.|.|TRBJ2-5|TRBV5-4
CASSLGGRETQYF
TGTGCCAGCAGCTTGGGGGGCCGAGAGACCCAGTACTTC
>.|.|TRBJ2-6|TRBV10-3
CAISESTREANVLTF
TGTGCCATCAGTGAGTCGACTAGGGAGGCCAACGTCCTGACTTTC
>few|TRBD1|TRBJ1-6|TRBV29-1
CSVLDRGLSPLHF
TGCAGCGTTCTAGACAGGGGGCTCTCACCCCTCCACTTT
>.|.|TRBJ1-2|TRBV5-4
CASSLLGGFRNSRGNGYTF
TGTGCCAGCAGCCTCTTGGGTGGGTTCAGAAATTCGCGGGGTAATGGCTACACCTTC
>.|.|TRBJ2-2|TRBV9
CASSVSGNTGELFF
TGTGCCAGCAGCGTATCCGGGAACACCGGGGAGCTGTTTTTT
>.|TRBD1|TRBJ2-1|TRBV6-5
CASSYSWDRSYNEQFF
TGTGCCAGCAGTTACTCTTGGGACAGAAGCTACAATGAGCAGTTCTTC
>.|.|TRBJ1-1|TRBV23-1
CASMSWDKYNTEAFF
TGCGCCAGCATGTCCTGGGACAAGTATAACACTGAAGCTTTCTTT
>few|.|TRBJ2-3|TRBV2
CASSWERLTDTQYF
TGTGCCAGCAGTTGGGAGCGTCTGACAGATACGCAGTATTTT
>.|TRBD1|TRBJ2-7|TRBV27
CASKPGQASYEQYF
TGTGCCAGCAAACCGGGACAGGCCTCCTACGAGCAGTACTTC
>few|TRBD1|TRBJ2-7|TRBV28
CASSHYRGDYEQYF
TGTGCCAGCAGTCATTACAGGGGAGACTACGAGCAGTACTTC
>.|.|TRBJ1-3|TRBV7-6
CASSLASGVDSGNTIYF
TGTGCCAGCAGCTTAGCATCAGGGGTCGACTCTGGAAACACCATATATTTT
>.|.|TRBJ2-5|TRBV7-9
CASSLTSLRETQYF
TGTGCCAGCAGCTTAACTAGCTTAAGGGAGACCCAGTACTTC
>once|TRBD1|TRBJ2-7|TRBV7-9
CASSSGQRIYYEQYF
TGTGCCAGCAGCTCGGGACAGAGAATCTACTACGAGCAGTACTTC
>.|.|TRBJ1-3|TRBV5-6
CASSLGLSAGNTIYF
TGTGCCAGCAGCCTTGGACTGTCGGCTGGAAACACCATATATTTT
>.|TRBD1|TRBJ1-5|TRBV2
CASSARQGEQPQHF
TGTGCCAGCAGTGCAAGACAGGGCGAACAGCCCCAGCATTTT
>.|TRBD2|TRBJ2-3|TRBV6-6
CASSYPSGGAIDTQYF
TGTGCCAGCAGTTACCCCAGCGGGGGGGCAATAGATACGCAGTATTTT
>.|.|TRBJ1-4|TRBV6-5
CASSYSYRFNEKLFF
TGTGCCAGCAGTTACTCGTACAGGTTTAATGAAAAACTGTTTTTT
>few|TRBD1|TRBJ2-3|TRBV7-9
CASSSTKGQGVFADTQYF
TGTGCCAGCAGCTCCACCAAGGGACAGGGGGTTTTCGCAGATACGCAGTATTTT
>.|.|TRBJ2-7|TRBV4-1
CASSPGQEGSYEQYF
TGCGCCAGCAGCCCAGGACAGGAGGGATCCTACGAGCAGTACTTC
>few|TRBD2|TRBJ2-2|TRBV9
CASSVEPSGGTNTGELFF
TGTGCCAGCAGCGTAGAACCTAGCGGGGGGACGAACACCGGGGAGCTGTTTTTT
>.|.|TRBJ1-3|TRBV7-2
CASSRYSGNTIYF
TGTGCCAGCAGCCGATACTCCGGAAACACCATATATTTT
>once|.|TRBJ2-5|TRBV6-5
CASSYSIAGNQETQYF
TGTGCCAGCAGTTACTCGATTGCAGGGAACCAAGAGACCCAGTACTTC
>.|TRBD1|TRBJ1-6|TRBV5-4
CASSDRQGWTYNSPLHF
TGTGCCAGCAGCGATAGACAGGGTTGGACCTATAATTCACCCCTCCACTTT